This T cell receptor beta chain derives from a study of T cell clones after liver transplantation. In germline, CDR1 is LNHDA, CDR2 SQIVND (reference sequence). The CDR3 spans 13 residues. Assay used: immunoSEQ multiplex PCR; TCRdb lists only in-frame clones, some missing. The sample shows 65,000 to 80,000 clones, roughly 83% of them seen only once. J is TRBJ2-3 and V is TRBV19, with 9 bases matching TRBD2. The source of this sequence is a human patient who received a liver transplant. Some T cells may have come from the graft donor. This sample comprised CD4+ T cells from blood, obtained at the 22-month timepoint. CDR3: CAVRTSGTDTQYF. The CDR3 DNA sequence: TGTGCTGTAAGGACTAGCGGCACAGATACGCAGTATTTT.